The rows below give T cell receptor beta chains drawn from one sample of a study of regulatory T cells in long-lasting Graves disease. TCRdb redid the calling of the multiplex PCR reads with MiXCR, one entry per CDR3 protein. The sample holds hundreds of thousands of distinct CDR3 sequences, about 16% seen once. The same sample was also studied in work on T cells in Graves' hyperthyroidism and ophthalmopathy.

Sample: peripheral blood mononuclear cells (PBMCs), taken at new diagnosis, from a patient treated with antithyroid drugs. The receptors here all came from a woman aged 35 to 59 with Graves disease. CDR3s include the opening cysteine and the closing phenylalanine or tryptophan. The D gene is left open where the match is weak. Rows give clone size only sometimes, using once, few, many, or a class for an expanded clone.

len: 19
v_gene: TRBV4-1
d_gene: TRBD2
abundance: once
j_gene: TRBJ2-3
CDR3nt: TGCGCCAGCAGCCTCAAAGAGGGGGGACTAGCGGGGAACACAGATACGCAGTATTTT
CDR3aa: CASSLKEGGLAGNTDTQYF

len: 13
v_gene: TRBV5-1
d_gene: .
abundance: many
j_gene: TRBJ2-2
CDR3nt: TGCGCCAGCAGCTCATTCGACCCCCGGGAGCTGTTTTTT
CDR3aa: CASSSFDPRELFF

len: 14
v_gene: TRBV12-3/TRBV12-4
d_gene: TRBD1
abundance: many
j_gene: TRBJ1-5
CDR3nt: TGTGCCAGCAGTTCCGAGGACAGGGGACAGCCCCAGCATTTT
CDR3aa: CASSSEDRGQPQHF

len: 14
v_gene: TRBV10-1
d_gene: .
abundance: few
j_gene: TRBJ1-1
CDR3nt: TGCGCCAGCAGGGGGGGAGGGCCTGGCGCTGAAGCTTTCTTT
CDR3aa: CASRGGGPGAEAFF

len: 11
v_gene: TRBV12-3/TRBV12-4
d_gene: .
abundance: many
j_gene: TRBJ2-7
CDR3nt: TGTGCCAGCAGTGACTCTGGCGAGCAGTACTTC
CDR3aa: CASSDSGEQYF

len: 13
v_gene: TRBV20-1
d_gene: TRBD1
abundance: many
j_gene: TRBJ1-1
CDR3nt: TGCAGTGCCGGACAGGGGATCACCACTGAAGCTTTCTTT
CDR3aa: CSAGQGITTEAFF

len: 13
v_gene: TRBV29-1
d_gene: .
abundance: .
j_gene: TRBJ1-2
CDR3nt: TGCAGCGTGCCGATCCGGGACAACTATGGCTACACCTTC
CDR3aa: CSVPIRDNYGYTF

len: 14
v_gene: TRBV11-2
d_gene: .
abundance: many
j_gene: TRBJ2-2
CDR3nt: TGTGCCAGCAGCCATAGCGGGAACACCGGGGAGCTGTTTTTT
CDR3aa: CASSHSGNTGELFF

len: 15
v_gene: TRBV18
d_gene: TRBD1
abundance: many
j_gene: TRBJ2-7
CDR3nt: TGTGCCAGCTCACCGGGGACAGGACAGGGCCGCGAGCAGTACTTC
CDR3aa: CASSPGTGQGREQYF

len: 16
v_gene: TRBV27
d_gene: .
abundance: few
j_gene: TRBJ1-1
CDR3nt: TGTGCCAGCAGTACCCTCGGACCGCCTCAGAACACTGAAGCTCTCTTT
CDR3aa: CASSTLGPPQNTEALF

len: 17
v_gene: TRBV20-1
d_gene: TRBD2
abundance: .
j_gene: TRBJ2-1
CDR3nt: TGCAGTGCTAGAGTGACTAGCGGGGGGGCATCCTACAATGAGCAGTTCTTC
CDR3aa: CSARVTSGGASYNEQFF

len: 13
v_gene: TRBV20-1
d_gene: .
abundance: many
j_gene: TRBJ2-1
CDR3nt: TGCAGTGCTCCGAAGTCCGATTACAATGAGCAGTTCTTC
CDR3aa: CSAPKSDYNEQFF

len: 14
v_gene: TRBV6-1
d_gene: TRBD1
abundance: .
j_gene: TRBJ1-2
CDR3nt: TGTGCCAGCACTTTGCAGGGGGGGGACTATGGCTACACCTTC
CDR3aa: CASTLQGGDYGYTF

len: 15
v_gene: TRBV7-2
d_gene: .
abundance: .
j_gene: TRBJ2-2
CDR3nt: TGTGCCAGCAGCTCCCCGTTCACTTCGAGAGGGGAGCTGTTTTTT
CDR3aa: CASSSPFTSRGELFF

len: 14
v_gene: TRBV6-1
d_gene: .
abundance: many
j_gene: TRBJ1-2
CDR3nt: TGTGCCAGCAGTACCACTGGACTGCTCCATGGCTACACCTTC
CDR3aa: CASSTTGLLHGYTF

len: 14
v_gene: TRBV9
d_gene: .
abundance: few
j_gene: TRBJ1-2
CDR3nt: TGTGCCAGCAGCGTAGAGGAGTGGGGGTATGGCTACACCTTC
CDR3aa: CASSVEEWGYGYTF

len: 9
v_gene: TRBV7-9
d_gene: .
abundance: .
j_gene: TRBJ1-5
CDR3nt: TGTGCCAGCAGCTTATTTCGCCATTTT
CDR3aa: CASSLFRHF

len: 13
v_gene: TRBV11-2
d_gene: .
abundance: many
j_gene: TRBJ2-7
CDR3nt: TGTGCCAGCAGCCCTCGACCCGGAAACGAGCAGTACTTC
CDR3aa: CASSPRPGNEQYF

len: 14
v_gene: TRBV6-2/TRBV6-3
d_gene: .
abundance: .
j_gene: TRBJ1-2
CDR3nt: TGTACCAGCAGAGCTGACAGAGGAGCCTGTGGCTACACCTTC
CDR3aa: CTSRADRGACGYTF

len: 15
v_gene: TRBV6-2/TRBV6-3
d_gene: .
abundance: few
j_gene: TRBJ2-4
CDR3nt: TGTGCCAGCAGTTACTCGTCGAACCGGGGAAACATTCAGTACTTC
CDR3aa: CASSYSSNRGNIQYF

len: 14
v_gene: TRBV18
d_gene: .
abundance: many
j_gene: TRBJ1-1
CDR3nt: TGTGCCAGCTCACGGGGGGACTCGAACACTGAAGCTTTCTTT
CDR3aa: CASSRGDSNTEAFF

len: 14
v_gene: TRBV6-1
d_gene: .
abundance: few
j_gene: TRBJ2-7
CDR3nt: TGTGCCAGCAGTGAAGCCGGGATAGCCTACGAGCAGTACTTC
CDR3aa: CASSEAGIAYEQYF

len: 15
v_gene: TRBV7-9
d_gene: .
abundance: many
j_gene: TRBJ2-5
CDR3nt: TGTGCCAGCAGCTTAGAAGCACTAGCTCGGGAGACCCAGTACTTC
CDR3aa: CASSLEALARETQYF

len: 13
v_gene: TRBV5-1
d_gene: .
abundance: few
j_gene: TRBJ2-5
CDR3nt: TGCGCCAGCAGCTGGGGACCCGAAGAGACCCAGTACTTC
CDR3aa: CASSWGPEETQYF

len: 15
v_gene: TRBV12-5
d_gene: .
abundance: many
j_gene: TRBJ2-2
CDR3nt: TGTGCTAGTGCTCCAGACAGCTCGAACACCGGGGAGCTGTTTTTT
CDR3aa: CASAPDSSNTGELFF

len: 16
v_gene: TRBV5-1
d_gene: TRBD2
abundance: few
j_gene: TRBJ2-1
CDR3nt: TGCGCCAGCAGCTTGGCCGGGACTAGCGGTTACAATGAGCAGTTCTTC
CDR3aa: CASSLAGTSGYNEQFF

len: 17
v_gene: TRBV12-3/TRBV12-4
d_gene: TRBD2
abundance: .
j_gene: TRBJ2-2
CDR3nt: TGTGCCAGCAGTTCAATGGCCGGGGGAGGGATAGCCGGGGAGCTGTTTTTT
CDR3aa: CASSSMAGGGIAGELFF

len: 16
v_gene: TRBV3-1
d_gene: .
abundance: many
j_gene: TRBJ2-5
CDR3nt: TGTGCCAGCAGCCCCCGGGGGGTGACAGGGGTCGAGACCCAGTACTTC
CDR3aa: CASSPRGVTGVETQYF

len: 15
v_gene: TRBV19
d_gene: .
abundance: .
j_gene: TRBJ2-7
CDR3nt: TGTGCCAGTAGTAGGGGGCTAGACCTTTCCTACGAGCAGTACTTC
CDR3aa: CASSRGLDLSYEQYF

len: 13
v_gene: TRBV3-1
d_gene: .
abundance: many
j_gene: TRBJ1-1
CDR3nt: TGTGCCAGCAGCCATGGAAGGGACACTGAAGCTTTCTTT
CDR3aa: CASSHGRDTEAFF

len: 14
v_gene: TRBV5-6
d_gene: .
abundance: .
j_gene: TRBJ1-2
CDR3nt: TGTGCCAGCAGCTTGGACCGGGCAGTGCGGGGCTACACCTTC
CDR3aa: CASSLDRAVRGYTF

len: 15
v_gene: TRBV20-1
d_gene: TRBD2
abundance: few
j_gene: TRBJ2-3
CDR3nt: TGCAGTGCTCCCTCCCATAGCGGGGGCACAGATACGCAGTATTTT
CDR3aa: CSAPSHSGGTDTQYF

len: 14
v_gene: TRBV6-2/TRBV6-3
d_gene: .
abundance: .
j_gene: TRBJ1-2
CDR3nt: TGTGCCAGCAGTTACTCGTCAGGGGTCGAAGGCTACACCTTC
CDR3aa: CASSYSSGVEGYTF

len: 11
v_gene: TRBV20-1
d_gene: .
abundance: few
j_gene: TRBJ1-1
CDR3nt: TGCAGTGTCGGGGGGTACACTGAAGCTTTCTTT
CDR3aa: CSVGGYTEAFF

len: 15
v_gene: TRBV7-2
d_gene: .
abundance: once
j_gene: TRBJ2-2
CDR3nt: TGTGCCAGCAGCTTAGAACAGGGACTTAACGGGGAGCTGCTTTTT
CDR3aa: CASSLEQGLNGELLF

len: 16
v_gene: TRBV15
d_gene: .
abundance: many
j_gene: TRBJ2-1
CDR3nt: TGTGCCACCAGCAGAGAGGGGGGACAGTCCCTCAATGAGCAGTTCTTC
CDR3aa: CATSREGGQSLNEQFF

len: 14
v_gene: TRBV10-3
d_gene: .
abundance: .
j_gene: TRBJ1-3
CDR3nt: TGTGCCATCCGACAGTCGAGCTCTGGAAACACCATATATTTT
CDR3aa: CAIRQSSSGNTIYF

len: 14
v_gene: TRBV5-6
d_gene: TRBD1
abundance: many
j_gene: TRBJ2-3
CDR3nt: TGTGCCAGCAGTACGGGACAGAATACTTATACGCAGTATTTT
CDR3aa: CASSTGQNTYTQYF

len: 11
v_gene: TRBV29-1
d_gene: TRBD1
abundance: few
j_gene: TRBJ2-7
CDR3nt: TGCAGCGTTCCGACAGGGGGCGGACAGTACTTC
CDR3aa: CSVPTGGGQYF

len: 16
v_gene: TRBV7-9
d_gene: .
abundance: .
j_gene: TRBJ1-2
CDR3nt: TGTGCCAGCAGCTTAGCTATGGGGGGCGGATACTATGGCTACACCTTC
CDR3aa: CASSLAMGGGYYGYTF

len: 13
v_gene: TRBV27
d_gene: TRBD1
abundance: few
j_gene: TRBJ2-1
CDR3nt: TGTGCCAGCAGTTTTCGGGACAGGGGGCCACCGAGTTGG
CDR3aa: CASSFRDRGPPSW

len: 15
v_gene: TRBV10-2
d_gene: .
abundance: many
j_gene: TRBJ1-3
CDR3nt: TGCGCCAGCAGGGAACAGGAGCTCTCTGGAAACACCATATATTTT
CDR3aa: CASREQELSGNTIYF

len: 17
v_gene: TRBV19
d_gene: TRBD2
abundance: .
j_gene: TRBJ2-2
CDR3nt: TGTGCCAGTAGTATAGGGCGCGGGGGAGGGATCACCGGGGAGCTGTTTTTT
CDR3aa: CASSIGRGGGITGELFF

len: 14
v_gene: TRBV4-1
d_gene: .
abundance: .
j_gene: TRBJ2-5
CDR3nt: TGCGCCAGCAGCCAAGGGGCTAGCCGAGAGACCCAGTACTTC
CDR3aa: CASSQGASRETQYF

len: 14
v_gene: TRBV19
d_gene: .
abundance: few
j_gene: TRBJ1-2
CDR3nt: TGTGCCAGTAGTATGGGATGGGCTAACTATGGCTACACCTTC
CDR3aa: CASSMGWANYGYTF

len: 16
v_gene: TRBV2
d_gene: TRBD1
abundance: few
j_gene: TRBJ2-2
CDR3nt: TGTGCCAGCAGGCCATCAGGGGGCGTTGGGACCGGGGAGCTGTTTTTT
CDR3aa: CASRPSGGVGTGELFF

len: 14
v_gene: TRBV29-1
d_gene: .
abundance: many
j_gene: TRBJ1-1
CDR3nt: TGCAGCGTTGAAGGAGGGGTAGTGGACACTGAAGCTTTCTTT
CDR3aa: CSVEGGVVDTEAFF

len: 14
v_gene: TRBV3-1
d_gene: .
abundance: .
j_gene: TRBJ1-1
CDR3nt: TGTGCCAGCAGCCTGACACCAGCAGACACTGAAGCTTTCTTT
CDR3aa: CASSLTPADTEAFF

len: 15
v_gene: TRBV28
d_gene: TRBD2
abundance: many
j_gene: TRBJ2-3
CDR3nt: TGTGCCAGCAGTTTCAGACTAGCGGGCACAGATACGCAGTATTTT
CDR3aa: CASSFRLAGTDTQYF

len: 14
v_gene: TRBV6-5
d_gene: .
abundance: few
j_gene: TRBJ2-5
CDR3nt: TGTGCCAGCAGTTACGGGACGCTACAAGAGACCCAGTACTTC
CDR3aa: CASSYGTLQETQYF

len: 16
v_gene: TRBV5-6
d_gene: TRBD2
abundance: many
j_gene: TRBJ2-3
CDR3nt: TGTGCCAGCAGCGCCCTTCGGACTAGCGGTGAAGATACGCAGTATTTT
CDR3aa: CASSALRTSGEDTQYF

len: 16
v_gene: TRBV4-1
d_gene: .
abundance: few
j_gene: TRBJ1-2
CDR3nt: TGCGCCAGCAGCCAATCCCAGGGTGCTCTTTCCTATGGCTACACCTTC
CDR3aa: CASSQSQGALSYGYTF

len: 15
v_gene: TRBV19
d_gene: TRBD1
abundance: .
j_gene: TRBJ1-2
CDR3nt: TGTGCCAGTAGTATAGATACAGGGGACGGCTATGGCTACACCTTC
CDR3aa: CASSIDTGDGYGYTF

len: 13
v_gene: TRBV20-1
d_gene: .
abundance: few
j_gene: TRBJ1-2
CDR3nt: TGCAGTGCTGCAGCTCAGGGGAACTATGGCTACACCTTC
CDR3aa: CSAAAQGNYGYTF